Listed below are T cell receptor beta chains from one sample, sequenced in a study of T cells after yellow fever vaccination. TCRdb re-derived calls from the 5' RACE reads in MiXCR, one entry per CDR3 protein. The sample contains tens of thousands of distinct CDR3 sequences, about 14% of which appear only once. Sequencing used CD8+ T cells not binding an NS4B(214-222) dextramer, sorted from PBMCs, obtained less than 25 days after the first yellow fever vaccination. All receptors come from a man in his late teens or twenties who received the YFV17D yellow fever vaccine. Each CDR3 is given with its conserved first and last residue. D genes are given only for firm matches. Clone size, where shown, is once, few, many, or a class for clones that have expanded.

few	TRBV20-1	.	TRBJ2-2	CSARDSTMNTGELFF	TGCAGTGCTAGAGACTCGACGATGAACACCGGGGAGCTGTTTTTT
few	TRBV7-2	.	TRBJ2-7	CASSSGIAYEQYF	TGTGCCAGCAGCTCCGGCATAGCCTACGAGCAGTACTTC
.	TRBV29-1	.	TRBJ1-1	CSAWRGTEAFF	TGCAGCGCCTGGAGGGGAACTGAAGCTTTCTTT
.	TRBV21-1	.	TRBJ2-1	CASSIRAGAYSNEQFF	TGTGCCAGCAGCATCCGAGCGGGGGCTTACTCCAATGAGCAGTTCTTC
few	TRBV7-6	.	TRBJ1-6	CASSLASDSPLHF	TGTGCCAGCAGCTTAGCATCGGATTCACCCCTCCACTTT
few	TRBV10-3	.	TRBJ1-4	CAISEKLGRGEKLFF	TGTGCCATCAGTGAAAAATTGGGTAGGGGTGAAAAACTGTTTTTT
few	TRBV6-5	.	TRBJ2-3	CASRSSGYGTDTQYF	TGTGCCAGCAGATCCTCCGGGTACGGCACAGATACGCAGTATTTT
few	TRBV7-3	.	TRBJ2-1	CASSLSGQSSYNEQFF	TGTGCCAGCAGCTTAAGCGGGCAGAGCTCCTACAATGAGCAGTTCTTC
once	TRBV7-3	.	TRBJ2-1	CASSHGLFNNNEQFF	TGTGCCAGCAGCCATGGACTGTTTAACAACAATGAGCAGTTCTTC
few	TRBV5-4	TRBD2	TRBJ2-1	CASSPPGSGENEQFF	TGTGCCAGCAGCCCCCCGGGTAGCGGGGAGAATGAGCAGTTCTTC
.	TRBV7-3	TRBD2	TRBJ2-5	CASSRLAGAETQYF	TGTGCCAGCAGCCGACTAGCGGGGGCGGAGACCCAGTACTTC
.	TRBV7-2	.	TRBJ2-1	CASSLDSWNEQFF	TGTGCCAGCAGCTTAGACAGTTGGAATGAGCAGTTCTTC
.	TRBV24-1	.	TRBJ2-7	CATRQLRSYEQYF	TGTGCCACCAGACAGCTACGCTCCTACGAGCAGTACTTC
many	TRBV4-1	.	TRBJ1-1	CASSPGGTEAFF	TGTGCCAGCTCACCGGGGGGGACTGAAGCTTTCTTT
.	TRBV10-2	.	TRBJ2-5	CASSEGFGETQYF	TGCGCCAGCAGTGAGGGGTTCGGAGAGACCCAGTACTTC